Presented here are 22 T cell receptor beta chains from one specimen sequenced in a study of glioma-infiltrating T cells. TCR alpha and beta CDR3 regions were amplified from RNA using iRepertoire nested multiplex PCR. A single record per CDR3 protein comes from TCRdb applying MiXCR to the multiplex PCR reads. The sample has approximately 90,000 distinct CDR3 sequences; 20% to 25% are singletons. Sequencing was carried out using glioma tissue, nonneoplastic brain tissue, or PBMCs (not recorded which). The receptors here all came from a human donor with low-grade glioma or glioblastoma, undergoing nonglioma brain surgery, or in good health (not recorded which).

V usage is TRBV6-6 and J usage is TRBJ2-1; 9 bases map to TRBD1. This CDR3 is built from 14 residues. Germline CDR1 is MNHNY and CDR2 is SVGAGI (reference sequence). The chain's CDR3 is CASRDRAIDNEQFF. CDR3 nucleotides: TGTGCTAGCCGGGACAGGGCAATCGACAATGAGCAGTTCTTC.

The chain is built from TRBV7-2 and TRBJ2-5, with D unclear. The V end was cut by 5 bases, the J end by 3 bases, with 10 bases between. This CDR3 is 13 amino acids long. Germline V gives CDR1 SGHTA, CDR2 FQGNSA. The CDR3 sequence: CASSRGVEETQYF. In nucleotides, the CDR3 is TGTGCCAGCAGCCGAGGTGTGGAAGAGACCCAGTACTTC.

This clonotype showed up many times. The chain has TRBV6-1 and TRBJ2-5; 9 nucleotides align to TRBD2. V lost 7 bases to trimming and J lost 1 base; unmatched junction nucleotides: 10. Germline loops: CDR1 MNHNS, CDR2 SASEGT. The CDR3 length is 16 residues. As DNA, the CDR3 is TGTGCCAGCATCCTGGGACTAGCAGGAAGCCAAGAGACCCAGTACTTC. Protein: CASILGLAGSQETQYF.

This clonotype has ten or more counts. The chain recombines TRBV12-3 or TRBV12-4 with TRBJ2-3; 7 positions agree with TRBD1. CDR3 length equals 15 residues. With 3 bases clipped from V and 1 base from J, the junction kept 4 bases outside the gene matches. The CDR3 bases are TGTGCCAGCAGTTTCCGGACAGGTGGCACAGATACGCAGTATTTT. Amino acids: CASSFRTGGTDTQYF.

This chain joins TRBV5-1 and TRBJ2-7; 8 nucleotides align to TRBD1. Per germline, CDR1 SGHRS and CDR2 YFSETQ. The CDR3 consists of 16 residues. The V and J ends lost 4 bases and 4 bases, in that order; junction bases with no gene match: 13. The CDR3: CASSPEAGRGPYEQYF. The DNA for the CDR3 is TGCGCCAGCAGCCCGGAGGCGGGCAGGGGGCCGTACGAGCAGTACTTC.

This clonotype was counted many times. The J gene is TRBJ1-1, the V gene TRBV2; the D is unclear. CDR1 is SNHLY and CDR2 is FYNNEI in the germline V gene. V lost 3 bases, J lost 0 bases, and 5 bases lay in between. CDR3 length: 13 amino acids. The CDR3 region is CASSDVMNTEAFF. The CDR3 DNA is TGTGCCAGCAGTGACGTGATGAACACTGAAGCTTTCTTT. Based on the CDR3 plus reference TRBV2 and TRBJ1-1, the full variable domain is EPEVTQTPSHQVTQMGQEVILRCVPISNHLYFYWYRQILGQKVEFLVSFYNNEISEKSEIFDDQFSVERPDGSNFTLKIRSTKLEDSAMYFCASSDVMNTEAFFGQGTRLTVV.

This clonotype was seen ten or more times. The chain combines TRBV7-2 with TRBJ2-3; no definite D call. Trimming cost V 2 bases and J 0 bases, with 6 bases left between them. Germline lookup yields CDR1 SGHTA and CDR2 FQGNSA. This CDR3 comprises 14 residues. CDR3 coding DNA: TGTGCCAGCAGCTTACGGGCCAGCACAGATACGCAGTATTTT. Its translation: CASSLRASTDTQYF.

This clonotype was seen at least ten times. V gene TRBV2 combines with J gene TRBJ1-3; D not resolved. Germline CDR1 is SNHLY and CDR2 is FYNNEI. V was shortened by 7 bases and J by 0 bases, with 7 bases between the two germline ends. There are 13 residues in the CDR3. The CDR3 DNA reads TGTGCCAGCAAAAAGGACTCTGGAAACACCATATATTTT. Translated: CASKKDSGNTIYF.

This clonotype was seen repeatedly, ten times or more. J is TRBJ2-3 and V is TRBV18; tentative D call: TRBD2 (5 bases). The CDR3 runs 15 residues. Trimming shortened V by 6 bases and J by 1 base, and 14 bases separated the two germline ends. Germline V lookup: CDR1 KGHSH, CDR2 LQKENI. CDR3 protein: CASSPAAVGTDTQYF. DNA for the CDR3: TGTGCCAGCTCGCCGGCAGCGGTAGGCACAGATACGCAGTATTTT.

This sequence joins TRBV24-1 and TRBJ2-3; the D is unclear. The length of the CDR3 is 12 residues. Trimming took 5 bases from V and 1 from J, leaving 3 bases between them. Germline V lookup: CDR1 KGHDR, CDR2 SFDVKD. CDR3 loop: CATSGGTDTQYF. For the CDR3, the DNA is TGTGCCACCAGTGGGGGCACAGATACGCAGTATTTT.

The sample holds many counts of this clonotype. The chain links TRBV27 to TRBJ2-1, with 7 nucleotides matching TRBD1. Unmatched junction bases numbered 10, after V lost 5 bases and J lost 9 bases. The CDR3 extends over 14 amino acids. Germline CDR1 MNHEY, CDR2 SMNVEV (reference sequence). CDR3 DNA sequence: TGTGCCAGCAGTCGGAAGACAGGGTTAGGTGAGCAGTTCTTC. As protein: CASSRKTGLGEQFF.

A few counts support this clonotype. At one of its ends the junction is not consistent with the germline gene, which may arise from a read error. The CDR3 spells CASRDSSYNEQFF. The CDR3 DNA follows: TGTGCCAGCCGTGACAGCTCCTACAATGAGCAGTTCTTC. The V gene is TRBV2, the J gene TRBJ2-1, with D possibly matching TRBD1 (5 bases). CDR1 and CDR2 from the germline V gene are SNHLY and FYNNEI. This CDR3 is built from 13 residues.

The chain recombines TRBV12-3 or TRBV12-4 with TRBJ2-2; 8 nucleotides match TRBD1. The trim removed 5 bases at V and 1 base at J, leaving 6 bases unmatched. CDR3 length: 16 residues. Written as DNA, the CDR3 is TGTGCCAGCAGTCAGACCGGGACAGGGAACACCGGGGAGCTGTTTTTT. Amino acids: CASSQTGTGNTGELFF.

This clonotype was found a few times. This rearrangement joins TRBV28 to TRBJ2-7; possibly TRBD1 for D (6 bases). Trimming removed 3 bases from V and 6 bases from J, with 15 bases in between. Germline V gives CDR1 MDHEN, CDR2 SYDVKM. The CDR3 runs to 14 residues. This CDR3 is CASSFGGDGSEQYF. The CDR3 DNA reads TGTGCCAGCAGTTTTGGGGGCGACGGGTCCGAGCAGTACTTC. Variable domain in full (rest from reference TRBV28 and TRBJ2-7): DVKVTQSSRYLVKRTGEKVFLECVQDMDHENMFWYRQDPGLGLRLIYFSYDVKMKEKGDIPEGYSVSREKKERFSLILESASTNQTSMYLCASSFGGDGSEQYFGPGTRLTVT.

This clonotype appeared many times. This chain connects TRBV2 to TRBJ2-2, with 8 bases that match TRBD1. Unmatched junction bases numbered 7, after V lost 8 bases and J lost 2 bases. Germline CDR1 is SNHLY and CDR2 is FYNNEI. This CDR3 contains 15 residues. CDR3 in amino acids: CASRGQGANTGELFF. For the CDR3, the DNA is TGTGCCAGCCGAGGACAGGGAGCCAACACCGGGGAGCTGTTTTTT.

This clonotype occurred many times. J is TRBJ1-1 and V is TRBV12-5, with D unclear. The CDR3 consists of 12 residues. V lost 0 bases, J lost 5 bases, and 4 bases lay in between. Germline V gene data show CDR1 as LGHNT and CDR2 as FRNRAP. In nucleotides, the CDR3 is TGTGCTAGTGGTTTGGTTCATACTGAAGCTTTCTTT. This codes for CASGLVHTEAFF.

V usage is TRBV29-1 and J usage is TRBJ2-1, with D possibly matching TRBD1 (5 bases). The CDR3 totals 15 residues. V was clipped by 6 bases and J by 6 bases, with 21 bases between them. Per germline, CDR1 SQVTM and CDR2 ANQGSEA. As DNA, the CDR3 is TGCAGCGTCGCCCGACAGAGCACGAATTTCAATGAGCAGTTCTTC. Protein product: CSVARQSTNFNEQFF.

This clonotype was recorded at least ten times. The gene calls are TRBV7-2 and TRBJ2-5, with D possibly matching TRBD2 (7 bases). Trimming removed 2 bases from V and 1 base from J, with 11 bases in between. This CDR3 region has 15 residues. Germline loops: CDR1 SGHTA, CDR2 FQGNSA. CDR3 sequence (DNA): TGTGCCAGCAGCTTATACGGGGGGCGCCAAGAGACCCAGTACTTC. Amino acid sequence: CASSLYGGRQETQYF. The whole variable domain, filled in from reference TRBV7-2 and TRBJ2-5, reads GAGVSQSPSNKVTEKGKDVELRCDPISGHTALYWYRQSLGQGLEFLIYFQGNSAPDKSGLPSDRFSAERTGGSVSTLTIQRTQQEDSAVYLCASSLYGGRQETQYFGPGTRLLVL.

The chain links TRBV18 to TRBJ2-2; 12 nucleotides agree with TRBD2. The CDR3 extends over 16 amino acids. Germline CDR1 KGHSH, CDR2 LQKENI. V lost 4 bases and J lost 1; bases outside the gene matches: 1. The CDR3 DNA follows: TGTGCCAGCTCACAGGGACTAGCGGGGAACACCGGGGAGCTGTTTTTT. Its translation: CASSQGLAGNTGELFF.

This clonotype was picked up many times. The rearrangement uses TRBV27 and TRBJ1-5; D is unresolved. This CDR3 comprises 12 residues. Germline V gene lookup returns CDR1 MNHEY and CDR2 SMNVEV (reference sequence). Trimming took 2 bases from V and 6 from J, leaving 5 bases between them. The CDR3 loop reads CASSLLGQPQHF. In nucleotides, the CDR3 is TGTGCCAGCAGTTTACTGGGTCAGCCCCAGCATTTT.

In this sample, this clonotype turned up many times. The chain is built from TRBV18 and TRBJ2-7; tentatively, D is TRBD1 (5 bases). This CDR3 is 14 amino acids long. Trimming removed 2 bases at V and 5 bases at J, with 13 bases between. CDR1 and CDR2 (germline): KGHSH, LQKENI. This CDR3 is CASSPAGYRDEQYF. CDR3 bases: TGTGCCAGCTCACCAGCAGGGTATCGGGACGAGCAGTACTTC. Variable domain in full (rest from reference TRBV18 and TRBJ2-7): NAGVMQNPRHLVRRRGQEARLRCSPMKGHSHVYWYRQLPEEGLKFMVYLQKENIIDESGMPKERFSAEFPKEGPSILRIQQVVRGDSAAYFCASSPAGYRDEQYFGPGTRLTVT.

The chain is built from TRBV7-8 and TRBJ2-1; D might be TRBD1 (7 bases). CDR1 and CDR2 from the germline V gene are SGHVS and FQNEAQ. The CDR3 runs to 19 residues. V was clipped by 5 bases and J by 7 bases, with 30 bases between them. The CDR3 DNA reads as TGTGCCAGCAGCCGGAGGGGGCTAGCCGAAGGCCTCGGATTAAATGAGCAGTTCTTC. Translated, it gives CASSRRGLAEGLGLNEQFF.